The 11 T cell receptor beta chains reported below all come from one sample, sequenced in a study of blood T cell repertoires in COVID-19. Repertoires were generated with immunoSEQ multiplex PCR, while TCRdb's copy carries only in-frame clones and drops some. Among roughly 200,000 clones listed, roughly 89% were seen once. The sequenced sample consisted of PBMCs or T cells enriched from blood (not recorded which). The receptors were sampled from a woman aged 40 to 55 with acute COVID-19.

The chain joins TRBV5-5 to TRBJ1-2, with 7 bases matching TRBD1. The germline V gene has CDR1 SGHKS and CDR2 YYEKEE (reference sequence). The CDR3 spans 17 residues. With V trimmed by 3 bases and J by 7 bases, 18 bases remained unmatched. Here the CDR3 reads CASSSIRDSLGLPGYTF. For the CDR3, the DNA is TGTGCCAGCAGCTCCATACGGGACAGTTTGGGCCTACCTGGCTACACCTTC.

The CDR3 reads CASTFPEGRGTEAFF. CDR3 DNA: TGTGCCAGCACCTTTCCGGAGGGGCGGGGGACTGAAGCTTTCTTT. V gene TRBV7-9 combines with J gene TRBJ1-1; D is possibly TRBD1 (5 bases). The V end lost 7 bases, the J end lost 5 bases, and 20 bases lay between the germline ends. The CDR3 extends over 15 amino acids. CDR1 and CDR2 (germline): SEHNR, FQNEAQ (reference sequence).

J is TRBJ2-7 and V is TRBV18; D possibly corresponds to TRBD1 (6 bases). Germline CDR1 reads KGHSH; CDR2 reads LQKENI. Trimming removed 3 bases at V and 3 bases at J, with 15 bases between. The CDR3 extends over 15 amino acids. Here the CDR3 reads CASSPSVADSYEQYF. CDR3 nucleotide sequence: TGTGCCAGCTCACCCTCAGTCGCGGACAGCTACGAGCAGTACTTC.

This sequence joins TRBV29-1 and TRBJ1-1, with 8 bases aligning to TRBD1. The V and J ends lost 8 bases and 5 bases, in that order; junction bases with no gene match: 7. The CDR3 is 12 residues long. Germline V lookup: CDR1 SQVTM, CDR2 ANQGSEA. This chain's CDR3 is CSTGQGETEAFF. The CDR3 DNA follows: TGCAGCACAGGACAGGGTGAGACTGAAGCTTTCTTT. The whole variable domain, remainder taken from reference TRBV29-1 and TRBJ1-1, is SAVISQKPSRDICQRGTSLTIQCQVDSQVTMMFWYRQQPGQSLTLIATANQGSEATYESGFVIDKFPISRPNLTFSTLTVSNMSPEDSSIYLCSTGQGETEAFFGQGTRLTVV.

This clone was seen repeatedly, ten times or more. In the same sample, other DNA sequences code for this CDR3. This rearrangement joins TRBV4-3 to TRBJ2-1, with 8 positions matching TRBD2. Germline V gene lookup returns CDR1 LGHNA and CDR2 YSLEER. The J segment lost 3 bases and the V segment lost 5 bases, leaving 9 bases of the junction unmatched. The CDR3 extends over 16 amino acids. Here the CDR3 reads CASSFSGGTFYNEQFF. The CDR3 bases are TGCGCCAGCAGCTTCAGCGGGGGTACCTTCTACAATGAGCAGTTCTTC.

This chain links TRBV7-9 with TRBJ2-6; 12 bases fit TRBD2. Looked up from germline, CDR1 is SEHNR and CDR2 is FQNEAQ (reference sequence). Trimming took 3 bases from V and 8 from J; bases not matched to a gene: 8. The CDR3 contains 17 residues. The CDR3 coding sequence is TGTGCCAGCAGCTTGGGACTAGCGGGCTCGGGGACCAACGTCCTGACTTTC. This gives the protein CASSLGLAGSGTNVLTF.

The table lists this clone with a count of one. The chain joins TRBV24-1 to TRBJ1-4, with a possible D match to TRBD1 (6 bases). The germline V gene encodes CDR1 KGHDR and CDR2 SFDVKD. There are 16 residues in the CDR3. Trimming shortened V by 4 bases and J by 0 bases, and 11 bases separated the two germline ends. The DNA for the CDR3 is TGTGCCACCAGTGAGGATACAGGGTCAACTAATGAAAAACTGTTTTTT. As protein: CATSEDTGSTNEKLFF.

CDR3 DNA: TGTGCCAGCTCAGCCCAGACAGGGAACTCACCCCTCCACTTT. Its translation: CASSAQTGNSPLHF. The chain has TRBV18 and TRBJ1-6; 7 nucleotides align to TRBD1. Germline V gives CDR1 KGHSH, CDR2 LQKENI. V lost 5 bases and J lost 10; bases outside the gene matches: 8. The CDR3 totals 14 residues.

The chain has TRBV4-3 and TRBJ1-4; TRBD1 might be the D (5 bases). Germline CDR1 is LGHNA and CDR2 is YSLEER. This CDR3 has 16 residues. Trimming stripped 0 bases from V and 7 bases from J, with 15 bases between. The CDR3 reads CASSQDLRAIGEKLFF. CDR3 DNA: TGCGCCAGCAGCCAAGATCTCAGGGCTATAGGTGAAAAACTGTTTTTT.

This chain joins TRBV14 and TRBJ1-2; D is unclear. Between the trimmed V and J ends, which lost 4 bases and 5 bases, there was a span of 17 bases. Germline CDR1 SGHDN, CDR2 FVKESK. This CDR3 spans 15 amino acids. The CDR3 is CASSPPGRRSYGYTF. In nucleotides, the CDR3 is TGTGCCAGCAGCCCCCCCGGACGGAGGAGTTATGGCTACACCTTC.

The chain couples TRBV7-9 to TRBJ1-1, with a possible D match to TRBD1 (5 bases). The CDR3 sequence is 19 residues long. Germline V gene sequence: CDR1 SEHNR, CDR2 FQNEAQ (reference sequence). Trimming took off 1 base at V and 0 bases at J, with 21 bases between the two ends. This chain's CDR3 is CASSLGPSQGGKMNTEAFF. The CDR3 region has the DNA TGTGCCAGCAGCTTAGGTCCCTCGCAGGGTGGTAAAATGAACACTGAAGCTTTCTTT. The whole variable domain, filled in from reference TRBV7-9 and TRBJ1-1, reads DTGVSQNPRHKITKRGQNVTFRCDPISEHNRLYWYRQTLGQGPEFLTYFQNEAQLEKSRLLSDRFSAERPKGSFSTLEIQRTEQGDSAMYLCASSLGPSQGGKMNTEAFFGQGTRLTVV.